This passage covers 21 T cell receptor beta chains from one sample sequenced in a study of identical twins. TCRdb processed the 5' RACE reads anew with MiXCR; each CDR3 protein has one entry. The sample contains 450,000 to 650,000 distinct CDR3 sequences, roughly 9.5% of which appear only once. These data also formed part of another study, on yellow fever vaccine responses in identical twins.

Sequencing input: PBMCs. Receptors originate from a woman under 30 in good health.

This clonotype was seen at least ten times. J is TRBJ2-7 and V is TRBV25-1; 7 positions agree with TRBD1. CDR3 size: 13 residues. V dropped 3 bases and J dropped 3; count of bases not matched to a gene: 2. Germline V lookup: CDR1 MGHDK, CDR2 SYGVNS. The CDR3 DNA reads TGTGCCAGCAGTGACCCAGGGGGCTACGAGCAGTACTTC. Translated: CASSDPGGYEQYF.

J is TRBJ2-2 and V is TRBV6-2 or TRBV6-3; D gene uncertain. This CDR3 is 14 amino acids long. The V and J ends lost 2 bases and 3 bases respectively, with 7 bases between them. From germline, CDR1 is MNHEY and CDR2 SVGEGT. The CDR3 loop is CASSYAPDTGELFF. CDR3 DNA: TGTGCCAGCAGTTACGCCCCGGACACCGGGGAGCTGTTTTTT.

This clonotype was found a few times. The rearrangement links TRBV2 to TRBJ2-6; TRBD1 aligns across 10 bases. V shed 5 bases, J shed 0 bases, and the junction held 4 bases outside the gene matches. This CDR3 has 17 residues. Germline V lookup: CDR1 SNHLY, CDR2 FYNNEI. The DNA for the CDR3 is TGTGCCAGCAGTCCTGACAGGGGGCTCTCTGGGGCCAACGTCCTGACTTTC. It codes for CASSPDRGLSGANVLTF.

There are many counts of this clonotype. CDR3 sequence: CASRTGSPGTIEQYF. CDR3 in DNA: TGTGCCAGCAGGACGGGGTCTCCCGGGACCATCGAGCAGTACTTC. This chain connects TRBV6-2 or TRBV6-3 to TRBJ2-7, with D perhaps assigned TRBD1 or TRBD2 (5 bases each). V was shortened by 6 bases and J by 6 bases, with 21 bases between the two germline ends. There are 15 residues in the CDR3. Per germline, CDR1 MNHEY and CDR2 SVGEGT.

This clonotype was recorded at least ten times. CDR3 nucleotides: TGTGCCAGCAGCTTACTAAGGAGTCAAGGTGAGCAGTTCTTC. This gives the protein CASSLLRSQGEQFF. The chain joins TRBV7-2 to TRBJ2-1; the D is unclear. Germline assignment: CDR1 SGHTA and CDR2 FQGNSA. V dropped 2 bases and J dropped 9 bases, with 14 bases sitting between them. This CDR3 region has 14 residues.

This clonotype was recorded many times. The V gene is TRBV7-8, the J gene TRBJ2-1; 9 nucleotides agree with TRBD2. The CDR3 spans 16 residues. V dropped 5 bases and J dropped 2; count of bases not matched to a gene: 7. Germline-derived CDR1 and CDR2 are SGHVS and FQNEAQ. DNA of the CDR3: TGTGCCAGCAGCATAGGCCAGCGGGGGGCCTACAATGAGCAGTTCTTC. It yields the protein CASSIGQRGAYNEQFF.

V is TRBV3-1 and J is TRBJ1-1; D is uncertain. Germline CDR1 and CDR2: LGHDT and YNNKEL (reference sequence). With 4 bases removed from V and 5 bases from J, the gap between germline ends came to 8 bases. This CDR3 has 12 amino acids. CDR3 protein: CASSRRTTEAFF. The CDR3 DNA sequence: TGTGCCAGCAGCCGCCGGACGACTGAAGCTTTCTTT.

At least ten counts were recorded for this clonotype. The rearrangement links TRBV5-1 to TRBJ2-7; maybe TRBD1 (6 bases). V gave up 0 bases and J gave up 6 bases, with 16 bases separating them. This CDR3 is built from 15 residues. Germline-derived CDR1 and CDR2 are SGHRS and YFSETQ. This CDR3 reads CASSLVGQLESEQYF. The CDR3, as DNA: TGCGCCAGCAGCTTGGTCGGACAGCTAGAGAGCGAGCAGTACTTC.

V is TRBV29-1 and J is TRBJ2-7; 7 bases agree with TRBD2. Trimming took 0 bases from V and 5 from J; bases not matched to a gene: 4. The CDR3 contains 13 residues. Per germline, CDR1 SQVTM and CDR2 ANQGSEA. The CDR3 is CSVEEVGGNEQYF. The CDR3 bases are TGCAGCGTTGAAGAAGTGGGGGGGAACGAGCAGTACTTC.

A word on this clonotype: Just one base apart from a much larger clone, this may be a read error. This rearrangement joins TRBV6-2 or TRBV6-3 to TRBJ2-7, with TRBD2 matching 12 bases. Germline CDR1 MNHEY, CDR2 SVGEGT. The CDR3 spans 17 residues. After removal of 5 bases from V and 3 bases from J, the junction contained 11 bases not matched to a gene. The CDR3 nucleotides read TGTGCCAGCAGTAAAGGGACTAGCGGGTGGGGACTCTACGAGCAGTACTTC. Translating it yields CASSKGTSGWGLYEQYF.

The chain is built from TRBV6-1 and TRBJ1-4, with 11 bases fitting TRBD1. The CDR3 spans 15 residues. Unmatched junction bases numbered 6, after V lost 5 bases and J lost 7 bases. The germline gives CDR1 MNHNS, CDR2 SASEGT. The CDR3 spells CASSLYGTGGEKLFF. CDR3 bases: TGTGCCAGCAGTCTGTACGGGACAGGGGGTGAAAAACTGTTTTTT.

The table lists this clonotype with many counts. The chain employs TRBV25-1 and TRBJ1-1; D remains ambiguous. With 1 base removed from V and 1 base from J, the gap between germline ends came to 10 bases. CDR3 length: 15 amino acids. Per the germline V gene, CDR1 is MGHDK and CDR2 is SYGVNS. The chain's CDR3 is CASSEFGGGNTEAFF. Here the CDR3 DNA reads TGTGCCAGCAGTGAATTTGGAGGAGGGAACACTGAAGCTTTCTTT.

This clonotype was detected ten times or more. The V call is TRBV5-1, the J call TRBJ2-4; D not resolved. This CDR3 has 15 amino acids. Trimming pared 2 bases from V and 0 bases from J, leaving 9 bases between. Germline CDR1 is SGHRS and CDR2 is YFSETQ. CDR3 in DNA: TGCGCCAGCAGCTTCGGGTCCTTAGCCAAAAACATTCAGTACTTC. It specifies CASSFGSLAKNIQYF.

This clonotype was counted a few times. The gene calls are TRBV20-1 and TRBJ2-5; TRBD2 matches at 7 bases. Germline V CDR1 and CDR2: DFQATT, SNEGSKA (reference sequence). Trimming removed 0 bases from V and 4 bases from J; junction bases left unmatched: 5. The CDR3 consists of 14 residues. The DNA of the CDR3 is TGCAGTGCTAGAGATGGGAGGGTGGGAGAGACCCAGTACTTC. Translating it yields CSARDGRVGETQYF.

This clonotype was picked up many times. The CDR3 nucleotides are TGTGCCAGCAGCCAAGCCAGGGGATCCAATGAGCAGTTCTTC. This encodes CASSQARGSNEQFF. The chain couples TRBV6-1 to TRBJ2-1; tentative D call: TRBD1 (6 bases). The V gene lost 6 bases and the J gene lost 6 bases, with 15 bases spanning the gap. CDR3 length: 14 residues. Germline V gene data show CDR1 as MNHNS and CDR2 as SASEGT.

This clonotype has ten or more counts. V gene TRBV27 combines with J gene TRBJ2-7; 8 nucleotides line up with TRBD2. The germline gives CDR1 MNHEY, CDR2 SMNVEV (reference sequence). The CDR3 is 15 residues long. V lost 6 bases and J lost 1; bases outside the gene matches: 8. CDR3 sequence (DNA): TGTGCCAGCAGCCCCCCCTCGGGAGGGTCCTACGAGCAGTACTTC. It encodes CASSPPSGGSYEQYF.

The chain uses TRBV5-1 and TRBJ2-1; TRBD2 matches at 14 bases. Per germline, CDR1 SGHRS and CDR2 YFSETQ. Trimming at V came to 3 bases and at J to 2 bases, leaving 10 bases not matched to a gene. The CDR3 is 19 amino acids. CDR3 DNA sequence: TGCGCCAGCAGCTCGCTCGGGACTAGCGGGAGTAGAACCTACAATGAGCAGTTCTTC. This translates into CASSSLGTSGSRTYNEQFF. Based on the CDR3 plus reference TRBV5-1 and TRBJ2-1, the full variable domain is KAGVTQTPRYLIKTRGQQVTLSCSPISGHRSVSWYQQTPGQGLQFLFEYFSETQRNKGNFPGRFSGRQFSNSRSEMNVSTLELGDSALYLCASSSLGTSGSRTYNEQFFGPGTRLTVL.

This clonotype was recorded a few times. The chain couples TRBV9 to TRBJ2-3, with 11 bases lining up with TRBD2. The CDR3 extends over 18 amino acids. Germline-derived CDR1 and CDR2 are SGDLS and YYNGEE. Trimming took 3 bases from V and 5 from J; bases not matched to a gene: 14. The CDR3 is CASSGSGGALIAGDTQYF. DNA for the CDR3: TGTGCCAGCAGCGGTAGCGGGGGGGCCCTTATTGCAGGAGATACGCAGTATTTT. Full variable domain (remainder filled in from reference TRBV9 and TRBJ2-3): DSGVTQTPKHLITATGQRVTLRCSPRSGDLSVYWYQQSLDQGLQFLIQYYNGEERAKGNILERFSAQQFPDLHSELNLSSLELGDSALYFCASSGSGGALIAGDTQYFGPGTRLTVL.

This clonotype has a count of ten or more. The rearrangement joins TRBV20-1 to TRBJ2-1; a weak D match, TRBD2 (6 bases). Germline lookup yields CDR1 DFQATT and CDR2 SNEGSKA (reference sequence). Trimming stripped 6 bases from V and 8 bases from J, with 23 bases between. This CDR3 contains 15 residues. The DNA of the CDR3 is TGCAGTGCAAAGATAGTTGGGGGGTTGATCGATGAGCAGTTCTTC. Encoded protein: CSAKIVGGLIDEQFF.

CDR3 DNA: TGTGCCAGCAGCTTAGCTAGCGGGGGAAGTTGGGAGACCCAGTACTTC. Encoded protein: CASSLASGGSWETQYF. This chain joins TRBV7-6 and TRBJ2-5; the match to TRBD2 covers 9 bases. CDR3 size: 16 residues. The germline V gene encodes CDR1 SGHVS and CDR2 FNYEAQ. V shed 0 bases and J 5 bases; nucleotides not matched to a gene: 7.

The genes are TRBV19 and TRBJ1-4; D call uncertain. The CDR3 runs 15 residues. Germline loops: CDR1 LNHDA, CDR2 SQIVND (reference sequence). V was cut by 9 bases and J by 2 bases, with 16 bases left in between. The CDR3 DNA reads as TGTGCCAGCGCCAAACCGACGGTTACTAATGAAAAACTGTTTTTT. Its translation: CASAKPTVTNEKLFF.